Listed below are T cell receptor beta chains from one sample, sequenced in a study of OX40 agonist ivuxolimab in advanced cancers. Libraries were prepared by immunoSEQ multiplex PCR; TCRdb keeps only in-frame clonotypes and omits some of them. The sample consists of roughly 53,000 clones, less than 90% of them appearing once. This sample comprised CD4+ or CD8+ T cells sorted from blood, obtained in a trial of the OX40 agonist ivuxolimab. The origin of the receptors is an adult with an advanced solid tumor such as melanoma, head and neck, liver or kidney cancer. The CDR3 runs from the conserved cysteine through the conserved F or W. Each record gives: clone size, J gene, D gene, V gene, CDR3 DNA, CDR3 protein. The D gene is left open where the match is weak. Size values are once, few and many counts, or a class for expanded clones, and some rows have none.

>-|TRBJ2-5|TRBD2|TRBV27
TGTGCCAGCAGTCTCGGACTAGCGGGAGGTTCCGGACGAGAGACCCAGTACTTC
CASSLGLAGGSGRETQYF
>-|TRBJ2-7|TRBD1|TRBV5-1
TGCGCCAGCAGTTCCGGGACAGGGCCCTACGAGCAGTACTTC
CASSSGTGPYEQYF
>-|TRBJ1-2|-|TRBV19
TGTGCCAGTAGTTTTAGACAGAGCTATGGCTACACCTTC
CASSFRQSYGYTF
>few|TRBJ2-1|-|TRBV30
TGTGCCTGTTCCGTCGACAGACAGTCCTACAATGAGCAGTTCTTC
CACSVDRQSYNEQFF
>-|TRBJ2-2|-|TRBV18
TGTGCCAGCTCACGGGAGGCGGCGACCGGGGAGCTGTTTTTT
CASSREAATGELFF
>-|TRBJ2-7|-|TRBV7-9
TGTGCCAGCAGCCCGGGGGCCTACGAGCAGTACTTC
CASSPGAYEQYF
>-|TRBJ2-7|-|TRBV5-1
TGCGCCAGCAGTTCTGGACAACTTAGCTCCTACGAGCAGTACTTC
CASSSGQLSSYEQYF
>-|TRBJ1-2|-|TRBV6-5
TGTGCCAGCAGTTACCCGGCAGGGCTTAACTATGGCTACACCTTC
CASSYPAGLNYGYTF
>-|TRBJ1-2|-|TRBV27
TGTGCCAGCAGTCCTATAGGACAGCTTAGGGATGGCTACACCTTC
CASSPIGQLRDGYTF
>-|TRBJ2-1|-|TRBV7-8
TGTGCCAGCAGCTTAGCTTGGACTATAAATAGGAATGAGCAGTTCTTC
CASSLAWTINRNEQFF
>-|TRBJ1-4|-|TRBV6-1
TGTGCCACAAGAAGGGGGGGAACTAATGAAAAACTGTTTTTT
CATRRGGTNEKLFF
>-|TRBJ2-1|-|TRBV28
TGTGCCACAAGGACAGCGAGCTCCTACAATGAGCAGTTCTTC
CATRTASSYNEQFF
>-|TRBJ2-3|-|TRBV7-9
TGTGCCAGCAGCGGGGGGGCCATAGATACGCAGTATTTT
CASSGGAIDTQYF
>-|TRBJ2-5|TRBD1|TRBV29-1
TGCAGCGTTTCAACAGGGGGCCCGGGGGAGACCCAGTACTTC
CSVSTGGPGETQYF
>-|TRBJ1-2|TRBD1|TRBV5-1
TGCGCCAGCAGCTTGGGCCCAGGACAGGGGGCAGGTGGCTACACCTTC
CASSLGPGQGAGGYTF
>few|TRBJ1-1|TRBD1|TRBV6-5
TGTGCCAGCATCGCAGGGGGCCGAACTGAAGCTTTCTTT
CASIAGGRTEAFF
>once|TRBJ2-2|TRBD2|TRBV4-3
TGCGCCAGCAGCCAACCACCCATATGGACTAGCGGGATAACGAACACCGGGGAGCTGTTTTTT
CASSQPPIWTSGITNTGELFF
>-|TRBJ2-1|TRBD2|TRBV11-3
TGTGCCAGCAGCCCGGGACTAGCGGGAGTTCATGAGCAGTTCTTC
CASSPGLAGVHEQFF
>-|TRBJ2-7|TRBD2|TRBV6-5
TGTGCCAGCAGTACCCACAGCGGGGGGGCTTACGAGCAGTACTTC
CASSTHSGGAYEQYF
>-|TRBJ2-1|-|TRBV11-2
TGTGCCAGCAGCCACTATGGGGTCTCCTACAATGAGCAGTTCTTC
CASSHYGVSYNEQFF
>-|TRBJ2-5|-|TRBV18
TGTGCCAGCTCATCGCCGGTTCTGACAGGGACCCAGTACTTC
CASSSPVLTGTQYF
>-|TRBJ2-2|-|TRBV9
TGTGCCAGCAGCGTAGCTGGGGCGAACACCGGGGAGCTGTTTTTT
CASSVAGANTGELFF
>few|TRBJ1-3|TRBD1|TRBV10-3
TGTGCCATCAGTGATATGGGGACAGGGGGAATAGGCTCTGGAAACACCATATATTTT
CAISDMGTGGIGSGNTIYF
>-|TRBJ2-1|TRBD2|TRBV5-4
TGTGCCAGCAGCTTCATAGCGGGAGGGAAAGATGAGCAGTTCTTC
CASSFIAGGKDEQFF
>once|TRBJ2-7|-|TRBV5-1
TGCGCCAGCAGCTTGGGAGTGGGAGCCGGCTCCTACGAGCAGTACTTC
CASSLGVGAGSYEQYF
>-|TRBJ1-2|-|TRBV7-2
TGTGCCAGCAGCTTAGGGACTCCTAACTATGGCTACACCTTC
CASSLGTPNYGYTF
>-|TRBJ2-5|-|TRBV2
TGTGCCAGCGAGGTCGGTTTAGATGGAGAGACCCAGTACTTC
CASEVGLDGETQYF
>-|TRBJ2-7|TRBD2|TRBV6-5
TGTGCCAGCAGTTACCCTAGCGGGAGAGGCTCCTACGAGCAGTACTTC
CASSYPSGRGSYEQYF
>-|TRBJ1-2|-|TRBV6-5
TGTGCCAGCAGTTACCTAAGCACCTATGGCTACACCTTC
CASSYLSTYGYTF
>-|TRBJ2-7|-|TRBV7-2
TGTGCCAGCAGCTTAGCTCGGGGGTCCTACGAGCAGTACTTC
CASSLARGSYEQYF
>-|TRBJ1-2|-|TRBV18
TGTGCCAGCTCACCTGACAGCACAACTGGGGGCTACACCTTC
CASSPDSTTGGYTF
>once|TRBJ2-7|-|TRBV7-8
TGTGCCAGCAGCCCGACTAGATCCGAGCAGTACTTC
CASSPTRSEQYF
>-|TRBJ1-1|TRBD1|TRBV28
TGTGCCAGCAGTTCCGGACAGGGAAGCACTGAAGCTTTCTTT
CASSSGQGSTEAFF
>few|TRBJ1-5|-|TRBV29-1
TGCAGCACCTCAGCGGGGACCGGTCAGCCCCAGCATTTT
CSTSAGTGQPQHF
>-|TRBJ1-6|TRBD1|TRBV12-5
TGTGCTAGTGGACCCCCGACAGGGTACTCACCCCTCCACTTT
CASGPPTGYSPLHF
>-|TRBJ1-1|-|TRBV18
TGTGCCAGCAACTTCCGGGACGGAGAAGGGGAAGCTTTCTTT
CASNFRDGEGEAFF
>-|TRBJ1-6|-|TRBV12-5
TGTGCTGGGGAGGGATGGTCACCCCTCCACTTT
CAGEGWSPLHF
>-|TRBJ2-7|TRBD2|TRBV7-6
TGTGCCAGCAGCTTATCTAGCGGGGATACCTACGAGCAGTACTTC
CASSLSSGDTYEQYF
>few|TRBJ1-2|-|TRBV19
TGTGCCAGTAGTCTCCGACAGGAACCTAACTATGGCTACACCTTC
CASSLRQEPNYGYTF